Each of the 10 T cell receptor beta chains below was sequenced from the same sample in a study of PD-L1 blockade in urothelial cancer. Time point described: peripheral blood 6 weeks after treatment start. TCRdb's table, derived via immunoSEQ multiplex PCR, lists solely in-frame clones and lacks some. The sample records about 110,000 clones, around 90% being singletons. The material was PBMCs, obtained around atezolizumab (anti-PD-L1) treatment. Source of these receptors: a man aged 55 to 70 with urothelial cancer.

V and J are TRBV19 and TRBJ2-5, with 11 bases lining up with TRBD1. This CDR3 is 15 amino acids long. The junction had 7 bases not matched to a gene; V was cut back by 3 bases and J by 7 bases. From germline, CDR1 is LNHDA and CDR2 SQIVND (reference sequence). The CDR3 DNA follows: TGTGCCAGTAGTATGTGGACAGGGGGCGAGGGGACCCAGTACTTC. Translated: CASSMWTGGEGTQYF.

The chain is built from TRBV6-4 and TRBJ2-7; the D is unclear. The V gene's germline CDR1 is MRHNA and CDR2 SNTAGT. The CDR3 sequence is 14 residues long. V was trimmed by 1 base and J by 0 bases, leaving 7 bases between them. This chain's CDR3 is CASSDWSTSYEQYF. DNA for the CDR3: TGTGCCAGCAGTGACTGGAGCACCTCCTACGAGCAGTACTTC.

The V and J genes are TRBV28 and TRBJ2-5; D possibly corresponds to TRBD2 (6 bases). The CDR3 covers 14 residues. V lost 2 bases and J lost 4, with 11 bases in between. Germline lookup yields CDR1 MDHEN and CDR2 SYDVKM. The CDR3 DNA sequence: TGTGCCAGCAGTTTAGGAGGGAGAGGAGAGACCCAGTACTTC. It yields the protein CASSLGGRGETQYF.

This clone was recorded once. J is TRBJ1-1 and V is TRBV7-2; no definite D call. In germline, CDR1 is SGHTA, CDR2 FQGNSA. V lost 2 bases, J lost 2 bases, and 6 bases lay in between. The CDR3 runs 13 residues. The CDR3 DNA is TGTGCCAGCAGCTTAAACATCAACACTGAAGCTTTCTTT. It yields the protein CASSLNINTEAFF.

The V call is TRBV6-1, the J call TRBJ2-1; D perhaps matches TRBD2 (6 bases). CDR1 is MNHNS and CDR2 is SASEGT in the germline V gene. The CDR3 consists of 14 residues. V gave up 3 bases and J gave up 3 bases, with 9 bases separating them. The CDR3 region is CASSEWGVYNEQFF. CDR3 DNA: TGTGCCAGCAGTGAGTGGGGGGTCTACAATGAGCAGTTCTTC.

The J gene is TRBJ2-1, the V gene TRBV4-3; 12 nucleotides match TRBD2. This CDR3 is built from 16 residues. The trim removed 1 base at V and 4 bases at J, leaving 2 bases unmatched. CDR1 is LGHNA and CDR2 is YSLEER in the germline V gene. The CDR3 reads CASSQATSGGYNEQFF. CDR3 DNA: TGCGCCAGCAGCCAAGCGACTAGCGGGGGTTACAATGAGCAGTTCTTC.

The chain carries TRBV4-2 and TRBJ2-3, with 14 bases matching TRBD2. Germline assignment: CDR1 LGHNA and CDR2 YNFKEQ. The junction had 4 bases not matched to a gene; V was cut back by 6 bases and J by 2 bases. This CDR3 is 16 amino acids long. The chain's CDR3 is CASRGTSGGSTDTQYF. The CDR3 nucleotides read TGTGCCAGCAGGGGGACTAGCGGGGGTTCCACAGATACGCAGTATTTT.

The V call is TRBV5-5, the J call TRBJ2-5; TRBD2 matches at 12 bases. CDR1 and CDR2 from the germline V gene are SGHKS and YYEKEE (reference sequence). V lost 4 bases and J lost 5; bases outside the gene matches: 9. The CDR3 totals 16 residues. CDR3 DNA: TGTGCCAGCAGCATAGGCGCTAGCGGGAGGGCGGAGACCCAGTACTTC. Protein product: CASSIGASGRAETQYF.

The V gene is TRBV19, the J gene TRBJ1-6; 8 nucleotides align to TRBD1. Germline CDR1 is LNHDA and CDR2 is SQIVND (reference sequence). V was pared by 1 base and J by 2 bases, with 10 bases of the junction left unmatched. The CDR3 consists of 19 residues. CDR3 sequence reads: CASSIGQGSYSTYNSPLHF. The CDR3 DNA reads as TGTGCCAGTAGTATAGGACAGGGGAGTTATTCGACCTATAATTCACCCCTCCACTTT. Full variable domain (remainder filled in from reference TRBV19 and TRBJ1-6): DGGITQSPKYLFRKEGQNVTLSCEQNLNHDAMYWYRQDPGQGLRLIYYSQIVNDFQKGDIAEGYSVSREKKESFPLTVTSAQKNPTAFYLCASSIGQGSYSTYNSPLHFGNGTRLTVT.

This clone was observed a handful of times. The chain combines TRBV2 with TRBJ1-3, with 8 bases that match TRBD1. V lost 6 bases, J lost 2 bases, and 15 bases stayed unmatched. The CDR3 has 18 amino acids. Germline CDR1 and CDR2: SNHLY and FYNNEI. In DNA form, the CDR3 reads TGTGCCAGCAGGCCTGGGGTCGGACAGGGTGGAGCTGGAAACACCATATATTTT. Its translation is CASRPGVGQGGAGNTIYF. Complete variable domain (other parts from reference TRBV2 and TRBJ1-3): EPEVTQTPSHQVTQMGQEVILRCVPISNHLYFYWYRQILGQKVEFLVSFYNNEISEKSEIFDDQFSVERPDGSNFTLKIRSTKLEDSAMYFCASRPGVGQGGAGNTIYFGEGSWLTVV.